Detailed here is one T cell receptor (beta chain). The second PCR ran roughly 6 to 12 cycles with a sample-barcoded 5' primer and J-beta primers. Template switching added a 12-random-nucleotide identifier to every cDNA molecule. TCRdb recomputed calls from the 5' RACE reads with MiXCR, one row per CDR3 protein. The sample lists some 850,000 distinct CDR3 sequences, 20% to 30% occurring once. This sample was included in a study of blood T cells in healthy people across ages. CDR3 length: 16 residues. Germline V CDR1 and CDR2: SGHRS, YFSETQ. The J segment lost 1 base and the V segment lost 1 base, leaving 2 bases of the junction unmatched. In addition, the sample was reused for a study of T cells of mothers and their children.

The material sequenced was blood. The rearrangement links TRBV5-1 to TRBJ2-1; 10 nucleotides align to TRBD2. This receptor was identified in a boy aged 10-17 years in good health. The CDR3 DNA sequence: TGCGCCAGCAGCTTGCAAGCGGGGGGGTCCTACAATGAGCAGTTCTTC. It codes for CASSLQAGGSYNEQFF. The variable domain in full, completed from reference TRBV5-1 and TRBJ2-1, reads KAGVTQTPRYLIKTRGQQVTLSCSPISGHRSVSWYQQTPGQGLQFLFEYFSETQRNKGNFPGRFSGRQFSNSRSEMNVSTLELGDSALYLCASSLQAGGSYNEQFFGPGTRLTVL.